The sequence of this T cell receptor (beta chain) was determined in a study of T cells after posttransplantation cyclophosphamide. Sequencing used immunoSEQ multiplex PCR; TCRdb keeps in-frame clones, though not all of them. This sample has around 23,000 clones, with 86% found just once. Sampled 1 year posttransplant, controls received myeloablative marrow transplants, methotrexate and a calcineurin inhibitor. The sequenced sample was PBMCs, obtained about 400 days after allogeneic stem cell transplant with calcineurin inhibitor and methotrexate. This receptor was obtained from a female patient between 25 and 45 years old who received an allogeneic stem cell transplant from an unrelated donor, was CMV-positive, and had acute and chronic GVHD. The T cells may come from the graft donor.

The CDR3 loop reads CASSEEFLGYGYTF. The DNA of the CDR3 is TGTGCCAGCAGTGAAGAATTTCTCGGGTATGGCTACACCTTC. This rearrangement joins TRBV6-1 to TRBJ1-2, with D unclear. This CDR3 comprises 14 residues. From germline, CDR1 is MNHNS and CDR2 SASEGT. Trimming stripped 1 base from V and 5 bases from J, with 11 bases between.